This TCR beta chain is drawn from a study of OX40 agonist ivuxolimab in advanced cancers. The wider study: The patients received agonistic anti-OX40 (CD134) antibody ivuxolimab.

The study, taken as a whole, reports: Compared with CD4+, CD8+ T cells on average had more expanded clones.

The CDR3 contains 15 residues. With V trimmed by 5 bases and J by 6 bases, 8 bases remained unmatched. Germline CDR1 reads MDHEN; CDR2 reads SYDVKM. Generated by immunoSEQ multiplex PCR, the TCRdb table keeps only in-frame clones and is missing some. The sample contains 50,000 to 60,000 clones, approximately 86% of which appear only once. This clone was seen only once. Its antigen is undetermined. A history of autoimmune disease or systemic immunosuppression excluded patients. This sample comprised CD4+ or CD8+ T cells sorted from blood, obtained in a trial of the OX40 agonist ivuxolimab. V and J are TRBV28 and TRBJ2-1; 9 positions match TRBD2. The clonotype originates from an adult with an advanced solid tumor such as melanoma, head and neck, liver or kidney cancer. CDR3 sequence reads: CASSEIAGVGNEQFF. The CDR3 bases are TGTGCCAGCAGTGAAATAGCGGGAGTTGGCAATGAGCAGTTCTTC.